This T cell receptor (beta chain) was profiled in a study of blood T cell repertoires in COVID-19. Study information: Samples of COVID-19 (acute and convalescent) were obtained from the United States, Italy and Spain. PBMCs, B-cell-depleted T cells, or T cells provided the cDNA or gDNA that made up the material.

Which cohort a participant joined came from the clinical history participants gave. V lost 6 bases to trimming and J lost 0 bases; unmatched junction nucleotides: 7. The CDR3 extends over 16 amino acids. Germline V lookup: CDR1 MDHEN, CDR2 SYDVKM. In the original analysis: Reference gene primers were amplified, and this amplification served to estimate nucleated cell counts. TCRdb's table, derived via immunoSEQ multiplex PCR, lists solely in-frame clones and lacks some. That table supplies the V and J calls and clone size; D and trimming were determined from the DNA. The sample carries some 410,000 clones, roughly 90% recorded once.

The sequencing input was PBMCs or T cells enriched from blood (not recorded which). The sequence was collected from a woman aged 25 to 39 with acute COVID-19. This sequence joins TRBV28 and TRBJ1-4; 7 positions match TRBD1. The CDR3 DNA sequence: TGTGCCAGCAGCCCGGGACAGAGATCAACTAATGAAAAACTGTTTTTT. Residues: CASSPGQRSTNEKLFF. Combining the CDR3 with reference TRBV28 and TRBJ1-4 gives the whole variable domain DVKVTQSSRYLVKRTGEKVFLECVQDMDHENMFWYRQDPGLGLRLIYFSYDVKMKEKGDIPEGYSVSREKKERFSLILESASTNQTSMYLCASSPGQRSTNEKLFFGSGTQLSVL.